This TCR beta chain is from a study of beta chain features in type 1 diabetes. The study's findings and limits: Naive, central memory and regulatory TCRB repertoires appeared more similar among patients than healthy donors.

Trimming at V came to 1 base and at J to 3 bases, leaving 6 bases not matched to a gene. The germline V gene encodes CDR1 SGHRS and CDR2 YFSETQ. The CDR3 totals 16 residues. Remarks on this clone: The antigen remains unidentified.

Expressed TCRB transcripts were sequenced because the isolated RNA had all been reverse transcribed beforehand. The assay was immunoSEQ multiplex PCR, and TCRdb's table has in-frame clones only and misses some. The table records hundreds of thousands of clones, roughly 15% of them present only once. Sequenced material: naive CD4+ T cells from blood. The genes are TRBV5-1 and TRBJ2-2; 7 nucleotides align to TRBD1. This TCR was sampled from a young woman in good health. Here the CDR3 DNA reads TGCGCCAGCAGCTTGATAGGGGGCGCTTACACCGGGGAGCTGTTTTTT. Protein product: CASSLIGGAYTGELFF.